The clone carrying this T cell receptor beta chain turned up a few times. No antigen is known for it. Every isolated RNA sample was fully reverse transcribed, so sequencing captured expressed TCRB transcripts. Method: immunoSEQ multiplex PCR; TCRdb's copy keeps in-frame clones and lacks some. The top ten clones hold around 0.025% of a sample with approximately 250,000 clones, about 14% of them seen once. Trimming took 5 bases from V and 0 from J; bases not matched to a gene: 15. The CDR3 is made up of 18 amino acids. In germline, CDR1 is SEHNR, CDR2 FQNEAQ (reference sequence). Once sorted, every population was more than 95% pure. The sample is drawn from a study of beta chain features in type 1 diabetes. General study findings and limits: The naive, central memory and Treg TCRB repertoires showed an apparent similarity that was greater among patients than among healthy donors. Shortening that was moderate but significant affected the TCRB CDR3s of Type 1 diabetes patients in all four CD4+ subsets.

Material: naive CD4+ T cells from blood. The source of this sequence is a woman in her forties in good health. The chain joins TRBV7-9 to TRBJ2-7; 8 bases fit TRBD2. The CDR3 region is CASSPTMRGAGSSYEQYF. CDR3 DNA: TGTGCCAGCAGCCCGACGATGCGGGGGGCGGGTAGCTCCTACGAGCAGTACTTC.